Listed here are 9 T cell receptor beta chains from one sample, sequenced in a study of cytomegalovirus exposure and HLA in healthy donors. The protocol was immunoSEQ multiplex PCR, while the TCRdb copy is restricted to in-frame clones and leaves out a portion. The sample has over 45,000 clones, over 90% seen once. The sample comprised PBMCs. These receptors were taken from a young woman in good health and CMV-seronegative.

In DNA, the CDR3 is TGTGCCAGCAGCGCCCGGGACAGGGGTCAGGTTGAAGCTTTCTTT. Translation gives CASSARDRGQVEAFF. This chain uses TRBV11-3 with TRBJ1-1, with 10 bases that match TRBD1. CDR1 is SGHNT, CDR2 YENEEA, per germline. The junction had 10 bases not matched to a gene; V was cut back by 5 bases and J by 7 bases. This CDR3 contains 15 residues.

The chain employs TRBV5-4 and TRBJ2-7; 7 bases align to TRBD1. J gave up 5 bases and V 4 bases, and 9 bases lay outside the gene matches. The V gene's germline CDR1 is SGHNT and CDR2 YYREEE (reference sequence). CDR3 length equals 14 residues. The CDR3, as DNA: TGTGCCAGCAGCGGACCGGGACAGCCACACGAGCAGTACGTC. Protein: CASSGPGQPHEQYV.

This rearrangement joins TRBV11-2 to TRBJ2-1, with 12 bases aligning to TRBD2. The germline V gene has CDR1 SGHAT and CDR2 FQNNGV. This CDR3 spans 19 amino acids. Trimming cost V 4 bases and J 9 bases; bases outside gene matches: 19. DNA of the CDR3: TGTGCCAGCAGCTCCCCACCCCTACTAGCGGGGGGCTTTCACGGTGAGCAGTTCTTC. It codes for CASSSPPLLAGGFHGEQFF.

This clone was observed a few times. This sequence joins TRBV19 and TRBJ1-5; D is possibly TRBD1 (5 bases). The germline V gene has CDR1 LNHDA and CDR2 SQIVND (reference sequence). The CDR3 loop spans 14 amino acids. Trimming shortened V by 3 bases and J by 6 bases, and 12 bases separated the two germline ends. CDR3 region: CASSIGGGAQPQHF. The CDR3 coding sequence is TGTGCCAGTAGTATTGGGGGAGGGGCTCAGCCCCAGCATTTT.

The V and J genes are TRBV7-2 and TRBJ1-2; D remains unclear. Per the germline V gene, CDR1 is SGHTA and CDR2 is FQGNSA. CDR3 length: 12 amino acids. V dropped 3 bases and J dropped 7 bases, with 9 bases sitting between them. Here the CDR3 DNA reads TGTGCCAGCAGCTTGACGGGTCGTGGCTACACCTTC. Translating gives CASSLTGRGYTF.

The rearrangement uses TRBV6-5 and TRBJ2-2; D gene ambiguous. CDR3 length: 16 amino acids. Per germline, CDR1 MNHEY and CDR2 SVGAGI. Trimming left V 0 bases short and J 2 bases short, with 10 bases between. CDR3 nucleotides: TGTGCCAGCAGTTACTCTGCCCTACTCAACACCGGGGAGCTGTTTTTT. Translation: CASSYSALLNTGELFF.

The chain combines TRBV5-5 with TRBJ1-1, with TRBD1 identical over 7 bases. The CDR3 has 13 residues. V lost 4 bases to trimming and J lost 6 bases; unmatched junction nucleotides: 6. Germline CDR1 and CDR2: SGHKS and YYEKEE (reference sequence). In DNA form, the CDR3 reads TGTGCCAGCAGCCGACAGGGTTGGGCTGAAGCTTTCTTT. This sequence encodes CASSRQGWAEAFF.

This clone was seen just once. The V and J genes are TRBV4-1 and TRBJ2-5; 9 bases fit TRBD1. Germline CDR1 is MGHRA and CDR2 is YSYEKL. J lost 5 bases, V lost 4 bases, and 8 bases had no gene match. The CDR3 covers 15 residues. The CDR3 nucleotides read TGCGCCAGCAGCCCCGTCCGGGACAGGGTCGAGACCCAGTACTTC. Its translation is CASSPVRDRVETQYF.

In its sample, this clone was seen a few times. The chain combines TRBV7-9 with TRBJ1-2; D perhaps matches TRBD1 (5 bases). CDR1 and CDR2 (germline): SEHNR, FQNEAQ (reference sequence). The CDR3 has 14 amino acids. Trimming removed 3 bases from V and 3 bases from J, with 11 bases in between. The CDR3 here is CASSFNGGDYGYTF. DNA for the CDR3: TGTGCCAGCAGCTTTAACGGAGGGGACTATGGCTACACCTTC.